The 8 T cell receptor beta chains given below trace back to one sample, sequenced in a study of T cell responses to AZD1222 COVID-19 vaccine (dated by TCRdb to the early 2020s). The method was the immunoSEQ multiplex PCR assay. The table comes from immuneACCESS by way of TCRdb, which keeps in-frame sequences with V and J called. Part of the clones is missing from these tables; in studies checked, under half for an unresolved V gene and the rest for unknown reasons. In this sample the table shows roughly 140,000 clones, about 90% of which occur a single time. Approximately 2.7% of the sample comes from the top ten. Per the publication, the time point label means: baseline before first vaccination. Reading the label with the study, this specimen's treatment or condition is: meningococcal conjugate vaccine given as trial control. The sample consisted of peripheral blood, taken on day 0 of MenACWY control vaccination. The receptors come from an adult in good health.

The chain joins TRBV19 to TRBJ2-1; 8 bases line up with TRBD2. Trimming took 4 bases from V and 1 from J; bases not matched to a gene: 0. CDR1 is LNHDA, CDR2 SQIVND, per germline (reference sequence). The CDR3 runs 14 residues. In DNA form, the CDR3 reads TGTGCCAGTAGTAGCGGGGGGTCCTACAATGAGCAGTTCTTC. As protein: CASSSGGSYNEQFF.

This clone was counted only a few times. The chain uses TRBV12-3 or TRBV12-4 and TRBJ1-2; 7 bases agree with TRBD1. The CDR3 has 13 amino acids. After removal of 3 bases from V and 4 bases from J, the junction contained 2 bases not matched to a gene. Here the CDR3 reads CASSFGTVYGYTF. CDR3 in DNA: TGTGCCAGCAGTTTCGGGACAGTCTATGGCTACACCTTC.

This chain connects TRBV9 to TRBJ2-5; 12 positions agree with TRBD2. The CDR3 is 16 residues long. The trim removed 3 bases at V and 5 bases at J, leaving 8 bases unmatched. Germline V lookup: CDR1 SGDLS, CDR2 YYNGEE. CDR3 in amino acids: CASSAGASGGAETQYF. The CDR3 region has the DNA TGTGCCAGCAGCGCGGGCGCTAGCGGGGGGGCGGAGACCCAGTACTTC.

The genes are TRBV3-1 (or the pseudogene TRBV3-2) and TRBJ2-7; D ambiguous. The CDR3 runs to 15 residues. Trimming cost V 2 bases and J 4 bases, with 15 bases left between them. The V gene's germline CDR1 is LGHDT and CDR2 YNNKEL (reference sequence). In DNA, the CDR3 is TGTGCCAGCAGCCAAAATCTGGAGTCTACGTACGAGCAGTACTTC. It is translated as CASSQNLESTYEQYF.

The gene calls are TRBV20-1 and TRBJ2-7, with D maybe TRBD2 (5 bases). The germline CDR1 and CDR2 sequences are DFQATT and SNEGSKA (reference sequence). The CDR3 loop spans 12 amino acids. Trimming took 3 bases from V and 2 from J, leaving 8 bases between them. The CDR3 bases are TGCAGTGCTAGTACTAGAGCCTACGAGCAGTACTTC. This sequence encodes CSASTRAYEQYF.

The chain is built from TRBV28 and TRBJ2-6; 9 bases are a match to TRBD1. The germline gives CDR1 MDHEN, CDR2 SYDVKM. J gave up 0 bases and V 4 bases, and 4 bases lay outside the gene matches. This CDR3 has 17 amino acids. The CDR3 reads CASSSTGGVSGANVLTF. Written as DNA, the CDR3 is TGTGCCAGCAGTTCAACAGGGGGCGTCTCTGGGGCCAACGTCCTGACTTTC.

The chain combines TRBV10-3 with TRBJ2-7; possibly TRBD1 or TRBD2 for D (6 bases each). V shed 8 bases and J shed 6 bases, with 23 bases lying between them. CDR3 length: 15 amino acids. Germline V gene data show CDR1 as ENHRY and CDR2 as SYGVKD. DNA of the CDR3: TGTGCCATCGCATCGCCACCGGGACTCAGGGGCGAGCAGTACTTC. The encoded protein is CAIASPPGLRGEQYF.

The genes are TRBV9 and TRBJ1-6, with a tentative D call TRBD1 (6 bases). Germline V lookup: CDR1 SGDLS, CDR2 YYNGEE. The CDR3 sequence is 16 residues long. The V end lost 4 bases, the J end lost 9 bases, and 20 bases lay between the germline ends. The CDR3, as DNA: TGTGCCAGCAGCCCTCAACGGGAGGGGGGAGGTTCACCCCTCCACTTT. Its translation is CASSPQREGGGSPLHF.